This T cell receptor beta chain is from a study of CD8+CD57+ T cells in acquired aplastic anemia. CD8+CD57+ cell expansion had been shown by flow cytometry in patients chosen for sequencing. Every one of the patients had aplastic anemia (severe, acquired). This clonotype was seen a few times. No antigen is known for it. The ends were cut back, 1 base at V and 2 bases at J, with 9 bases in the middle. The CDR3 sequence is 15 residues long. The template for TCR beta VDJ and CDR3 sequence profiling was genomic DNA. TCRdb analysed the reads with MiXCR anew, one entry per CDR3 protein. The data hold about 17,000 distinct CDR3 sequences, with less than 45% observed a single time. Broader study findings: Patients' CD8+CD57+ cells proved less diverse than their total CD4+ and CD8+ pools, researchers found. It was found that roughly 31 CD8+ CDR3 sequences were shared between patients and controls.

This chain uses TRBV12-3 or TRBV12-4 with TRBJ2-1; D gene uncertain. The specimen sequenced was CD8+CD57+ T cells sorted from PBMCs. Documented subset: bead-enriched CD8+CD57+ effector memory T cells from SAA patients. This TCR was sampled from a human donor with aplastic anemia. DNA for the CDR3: TGTGCCAGCAGTTTAGAGGCAGCGACCTACAATGAGCAGTTCTTC. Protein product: CASSLEAATYNEQFF.